This T cell receptor (beta chain) was captured by sequencing in a study of breast tumors, draining lymph nodes, adjacent tissues. TCRdb used MiXCR to reprocess the multiplex PCR reads, holding one entry per CDR3 protein. Here the sample spans fewer than 200,000 distinct CDR3 sequences, around 33% being singletons. Breast cancer patients provided tissue from their axillary draining lymph nodes. J gave up 5 bases and V 5 bases, and 13 bases lay outside the gene matches. This CDR3 is built from 17 residues. Germline CDR1 SNHLY, CDR2 FYNNEI. Overall study findings and caveats: Findings are consistent with lymph node origin and intratumoral expansion of most tumor T cells.

About this clonotype itself: The antigen remains undetermined.

The chain joins TRBV2 to TRBJ1-5, with 9 bases identical to TRBD1. This clonotype originated in a female donor with breast cancer. Some clones in this sample may be carry-over from other donors' samples. Sample: axillary lymph node tissue. The CDR3 sequence is CASSTGTGLGGDQPQHF. The CDR3 nucleotides are TGTGCCAGCAGTACCGGGACAGGGTTGGGGGGGGATCAGCCCCAGCATTTT.